Listed here are 29 T cell receptor beta chains from one sample, sequenced in a study of blood T cell repertoires in COVID-19 (dated by TCRdb to between 2020 and 2021). To prepare the library, the immunoSEQ multiplex PCR assay was applied. As stored in TCRdb, this immuneACCESS dataset retains in-frame rearrangements with V and J assigned. A fraction of the clones does not appear; measured against another copy, unresolved V genes explain less than half of the discrepancy, and the remainder lacks a known reason. In this sample the table shows about 140,000 clones, roughly 86% of which occur a single time. The ten largest clonotypes hold under 6.5% of the sample. The material sequenced was peripheral blood. The receptor source for this set is a human donor in a cohort sampled during active COVID-19.

This clone was seen more than once but under ten times. The rearrangement links TRBV19 to TRBJ2-7; the D is unclear. Germline lookup yields CDR1 LNHDA and CDR2 SQIVND (reference sequence). Trimming removed 2 bases from V and 6 bases from J, with 11 bases in between. CDR3 length: 13 residues. In nucleotides, the CDR3 is TGTGCCAGTAGTATAAAACTCGTCTCCGAGCAGTACTTC. The encoded protein is CASSIKLVSEQYF.

The chain recombines TRBV27 with TRBJ2-2; 15 nucleotides align to TRBD2. The CDR3 spans 18 residues. Germline lookup yields CDR1 MNHEY and CDR2 SMNVEV (reference sequence). J lost 6 bases, V lost 4 bases, and 9 bases had no gene match. The CDR3, as DNA: TGTGCCAGCAGTTCCCCCGGGACTAGCGGGGGGATTTCCGGGGAGCTGTTTTTT. Translation gives CASSSPGTSGGISGELFF.

In this sample, this clone turned up once. The chain is built from TRBV3-1 (or the pseudogene TRBV3-2) and TRBJ1-5; 10 nucleotides match TRBD1. There are 16 residues in the CDR3. V trimming: 0 bases; J trimming: 5 bases; junction bases outside the gene matches: 4. CDR1 is LGHDT and CDR2 is YNNKEL in the germline V gene (reference sequence). The CDR3 loop is CASSQDPGTGDQPQHF. The DNA for the CDR3 is TGTGCCAGCAGCCAAGATCCGGGGACAGGGGATCAGCCCCAGCATTTT.

This chain uses TRBV6-2 or TRBV6-3 with TRBJ2-6, with 11 bases aligning to TRBD1. Looked up from germline, CDR1 is MNHEY and CDR2 is SVGEGT. CDR3 length: 21 amino acids. After removal of 2 bases from V and 1 base from J, the junction contained 13 bases not matched to a gene. In DNA form, the CDR3 reads TGTGCCAGCAGTTACCCCGGGACAGGGGGTTTAGTTTTATCTGGGGCCAACGTCCTGACTTTC. Translation gives CASSYPGTGGLVLSGANVLTF.

This chain joins TRBV28 and TRBJ2-7, with D maybe TRBD2 (6 bases). Germline CDR1 reads MDHEN; CDR2 reads SYDVKM. V lost 3 bases to trimming and J lost 3 bases, with 12 bases between them. CDR3 length equals 14 residues. The chain's CDR3 is CASSLLGGLYEQYF. The CDR3 region has the DNA TGTGCCAGCAGTTTGCTGGGGGGACTCTACGAGCAGTACTTC.

This chain uses TRBV7-3 with TRBJ2-7, with a tentative D call TRBD2 (6 bases). V dropped 1 base and J dropped 2 bases, with 12 bases sitting between them. The CDR3 loop spans 15 amino acids. Germline CDR1 and CDR2: SGHTA and FQGTGA. The CDR3 DNA follows: TGTGCCAGCAGCTTAAACCCGGGAGCCACCTACGAGCAGTACTTC. Protein: CASSLNPGATYEQYF.

V and J are TRBV28 and TRBJ1-5; TRBD1 aligns across 7 bases. The CDR3 has 20 residues. The V gene's germline CDR1 is MDHEN and CDR2 SYDVKM. V lost 3 bases and J lost 6; bases outside the gene matches: 23. The chain's CDR3 is CASSLYRVWGRGVGGQPQHF. The CDR3 region has the DNA TGTGCCAGCAGTTTGTATCGCGTTTGGGGCAGGGGGGTAGGCGGTCAGCCCCAGCATTTT. The variable domain in full, completed from reference TRBV28 and TRBJ1-5, reads DVKVTQSSRYLVKRTGEKVFLECVQDMDHENMFWYRQDPGLGLRLIYFSYDVKMKEKGDIPEGYSVSREKKERFSLILESASTNQTSMYLCASSLYRVWGRGVGGQPQHFGDGTRLSIL.

V is TRBV19 and J is TRBJ1-1; TRBD1 aligns across 7 bases. This CDR3 spans 18 amino acids. The germline V gene has CDR1 LNHDA and CDR2 SQIVND (reference sequence). V was clipped by 3 bases and J by 4 bases; unmatched bases: 17. The CDR3 DNA is TGTGCCAGTAGTATCCTCGGGACAGTGAGTTACCGCGGCACTGAAGCTTTCTTT. Amino acid sequence: CASSILGTVSYRGTEAFF.

The rearrangement joins TRBV6-6 to TRBJ2-7, with a tentative D call TRBD2 (7 bases). The CDR3 totals 13 residues. Germline loops: CDR1 MNHNY, CDR2 SVGAGI (reference sequence). V was clipped by 7 bases and J by 3 bases, with 13 bases between them. The CDR3 nucleotides read TGTGCCAGCATGGGAGGGGGAGACTACGAGCAGTACTTC. It is translated as CASMGGGDYEQYF.

The chain has TRBV11-2 and TRBJ2-5; possible D gene TRBD2, 6 bases. V was clipped by 7 bases and J by 2 bases, with 20 bases between them. CDR1 and CDR2 from the germline V gene are SGHAT and FQNNGV. This CDR3 spans 16 amino acids. In DNA, the CDR3 is TGTGCCAGCACCCAAAGGAGGGACGGGGCTCAAGAGACCCAGTACTTC. Translated: CASTQRRDGAQETQYF.

The chain couples TRBV5-1 to TRBJ2-7; 8 bases line up with TRBD2. The CDR3 runs to 14 residues. V was pared by 5 bases and J by 0 bases, with 4 bases of the junction left unmatched. Germline CDR1 is SGHRS and CDR2 is YFSETQ. The CDR3 nucleotides are TGCGCCAGCAGTTACGGGACTAGCTCCTACGAGCAGTACTTC. It encodes CASSYGTSSYEQYF.

The J gene is TRBJ2-3, the V gene TRBV5-1, with TRBD2 matching over 8 bases. Germline-derived CDR1 and CDR2 are SGHRS and YFSETQ. V lost 0 bases, J lost 6 bases, and 6 bases stayed unmatched. The CDR3 has 15 residues. The CDR3: CASSLAHSGIDTQYF. The CDR3 region has the DNA TGCGCCAGCAGCTTGGCCCATAGCGGGATTGATACGCAGTATTTT.

The rearrangement uses TRBV2 and TRBJ2-2, with 7 bases identical to TRBD1. The CDR3 consists of 15 residues. The V and J ends lost 3 bases and 2 bases, in that order; junction bases with no gene match: 3. CDR1 is SNHLY, CDR2 FYNNEI, per germline. CDR3 residues: CASSEGTVNTGELFF. CDR3 coding DNA: TGTGCCAGCAGTGAGGGGACAGTTAACACCGGGGAGCTGTTTTTT.

The chain couples TRBV5-1 to TRBJ1-5, with TRBD1 matching 8 bases. This CDR3 region has 13 residues. V dropped 5 bases and J dropped 5; count of bases not matched to a gene: 3. Germline V gene lookup returns CDR1 SGHRS and CDR2 YFSETQ. The CDR3: CASRGQADQPQHF. CDR3 nucleotide sequence: TGCGCCAGCAGGGGACAGGCCGATCAGCCCCAGCATTTT.

The V call is TRBV9, the J call TRBJ1-4, with D unclear. CDR1 SGDLS and CDR2 YYNGEE come from the germline V gene. CDR3 length equals 15 residues. The V gene lost 0 bases and the J gene lost 0 bases, with 6 bases spanning the gap. The CDR3 region is CASSVGEATNEKLFF. In DNA form, the CDR3 reads TGTGCCAGCAGCGTAGGGGAGGCAACTAATGAAAAACTGTTTTTT.

The rearrangement uses TRBV12-5 and TRBJ2-3; 8 nucleotides line up with TRBD2. The CDR3 length is 14 residues. Germline CDR1 LGHNT, CDR2 FRNRAP. V was clipped by 6 bases and J by 4 bases; unmatched bases: 6. The CDR3 nucleotides are TGTGCTAGTGGCCCTGGACTAGCCCCAGATACGCAGTATTTT. This encodes CASGPGLAPDTQYF.

This sequence joins TRBV27 and TRBJ1-2, with 7 bases that match TRBD1. The CDR3 spans 15 residues. Per the germline V gene, CDR1 is MNHEY and CDR2 is SMNVEV (reference sequence). V gave up 4 bases and J gave up 8 bases; unmatched junction bases: 13. In DNA, the CDR3 is TGTGCCAGCAGTTCGACAGGGCTCTCTCTCCAAGGCTACACCTTC. The encoded protein is CASSSTGLSLQGYTF.

The CDR3 coding sequence is TGTGCCAGCAGCTCCCAGATAGCGGGGGGCGGCACCGGGGAGCTGTTTTTT. Amino acids: CASSSQIAGGGTGELFF. V usage is TRBV13 and J usage is TRBJ2-2; 10 bases are a match to TRBD2. Trimming removed 4 bases from V and 4 bases from J; junction bases left unmatched: 9. Germline CDR1 reads PRHDT; CDR2 reads FYEKMQ (reference sequence). The CDR3 is 17 amino acids.

This clone has just one count. This chain uses TRBV28 with TRBJ2-3, with D possibly being TRBD2 (6 bases). The CDR3 totals 17 residues. V was trimmed by 7 bases and J by 2 bases, leaving 22 bases between them. Germline-derived CDR1 and CDR2 are MDHEN and SYDVKM. The CDR3 DNA sequence: TGTGCCAGCACCGCTCTGTCGGGGGAGAGACCCACAGATACGCAGTATTTT. Its translation is CASTALSGERPTDTQYF.

The chain is built from TRBV6-1 and TRBJ1-1; TRBD1 matches 8 bases. Germline assignment: CDR1 MNHNS and CDR2 SASEGT. The length of the CDR3 is 16 residues. V gave up 4 bases and J gave up 5 bases; unmatched junction bases: 12. For the CDR3, the DNA is TGTGCCAGCAGTGTTTGGCAGGGGGCAGGTTGGACTGAAGCTTTCTTT. Its translation is CASSVWQGAGWTEAFF.

CDR3 DNA sequence: TGTGCCAGCAGCCCCCTAGGGCAGGGATATGGCTACACCTTC. This translates into CASSPLGQGYGYTF. The chain recombines TRBV3-1 (or the pseudogene TRBV3-2) with TRBJ1-2, with D perhaps TRBD1 (5 bases). CDR3 length: 14 residues. V lost 4 bases and J 5 bases, leaving 14 bases between the germline ends. Germline V gene data show CDR1 as LGHDT and CDR2 as YNNKEL (reference sequence).

This sequence joins TRBV7-9 and TRBJ1-2; perhaps TRBD1 as D (5 bases). Trimming removed 0 bases at V and 1 base at J, with 12 bases between. The CDR3 covers 16 residues. Germline CDR1 SEHNR, CDR2 FQNEAQ (reference sequence). The CDR3 sequence: CASSLAFRGVNYGYTF. DNA for the CDR3: TGTGCCAGCAGCTTAGCGTTCCGGGGGGTTAACTATGGCTACACCTTC.

The chain links TRBV2 to TRBJ1-5; TRBD1 is a possible D gene (5 bases). Between the trimmed V and J ends, which lost 7 bases and 3 bases, there was a span of 10 bases. The CDR3 totals 13 residues. CDR1 is SNHLY and CDR2 is FYNNEI in the germline V gene. CDR3: CASKGQVNQPQHF. CDR3 in DNA: TGTGCCAGCAAGGGGCAGGTCAATCAGCCCCAGCATTTT.

The V gene is TRBV6-5, the J gene TRBJ1-6; possibly TRBD1 for D (6 bases). V was trimmed by 8 bases and J by 10 bases, leaving 15 bases between them. Germline lookup yields CDR1 MNHEY and CDR2 SVGAGI. The CDR3 extends over 13 amino acids. The CDR3 DNA is TGTGCCAGCCACGACAGGCCGGAGTCACCCCTCCACTTT. Its protein product is CASHDRPESPLHF.

This chain connects TRBV5-1 to TRBJ1-1; tentatively, D is TRBD1 (5 bases). CDR1 is SGHRS, CDR2 YFSETQ, per germline. Trimming shortened V by 1 base and J by 7 bases, and 11 bases separated the two germline ends. This CDR3 contains 13 residues. CDR3: CASSLLQGVEAFF. CDR3 DNA: TGCGCCAGCAGCTTGTTGCAGGGCGTTGAAGCTTTCTTT. Based on the CDR3 plus reference TRBV5-1 and TRBJ1-1, the full variable domain is KAGVTQTPRYLIKTRGQQVTLSCSPISGHRSVSWYQQTPGQGLQFLFEYFSETQRNKGNFPGRFSGRQFSNSRSEMNVSTLELGDSALYLCASSLLQGVEAFFGQGTRLTVV.

CDR3 bases: TGTGCCAGCAGTCAGGGGGGTTTGGGTCAGCCCCAGCATTTT. Translation: CASSQGGLGQPQHF. The chain carries TRBV28 and TRBJ1-5, with TRBD1 matching over 7 bases. There are 14 residues in the CDR3. Trimming cost V 5 bases and J 6 bases; bases outside gene matches: 7. Germline CDR1 is MDHEN and CDR2 is SYDVKM. The variable domain in full, with the rest retrieved from reference TRBV28 and TRBJ1-5, is DVKVTQSSRYLVKRTGEKVFLECVQDMDHENMFWYRQDPGLGLRLIYFSYDVKMKEKGDIPEGYSVSREKKERFSLILESASTNQTSMYLCASSQGGLGQPQHFGDGTRLSIL.

This rearrangement joins TRBV11-2 to TRBJ1-3; tentative D call: TRBD1 (6 bases). The V end lost 3 bases, the J end lost 2 bases, and 8 bases lay between the germline ends. CDR1 and CDR2 (germline): SGHAT, FQNNGV. The CDR3 is 14 residues long. The CDR3 here is CASSLYRAGNTIYF. CDR3 DNA sequence: TGTGCCAGCAGCTTGTACAGGGCTGGAAACACCATATATTTT.

CDR3 region: CAISEGTAYGYTF. The CDR3 coding sequence is TGTGCCATCAGTGAAGGGACAGCTTATGGCTACACCTTC. The chain recombines TRBV10-3 with TRBJ1-2; 7 nucleotides agree with TRBD1. The length of the CDR3 is 13 residues. CDR1 is ENHRY and CDR2 is SYGVKD in the germline V gene. J lost 5 bases, V lost 3 bases, and 3 bases had no gene match.

The chain uses TRBV5-8 and TRBJ2-1; 8 bases are shared with TRBD2. V shed 0 bases and J 4 bases; nucleotides not matched to a gene: 3. CDR3 size: 15 residues. Germline V gene data show CDR1 as SGHTS and CDR2 as YDEGEE. DNA of the CDR3: TGTGCCAGCAGCTTGGGACCGGGAGGGTACAATGAGCAGTTCTTC. It yields the protein CASSLGPGGYNEQFF.